These 2 T cell receptor beta chains came from one sample sequenced in a study of CD8+ T cells in alopecia areata. Reverse transcription of extracted RNA yielded cDNA, which provided the sequencing template. Measured with immunoSEQ multiplex PCR; TCRdb has only the in-frame clones, and not every one. This sample has about 20,000 clones; roughly 60% occur once, and the top ten carry roughly 4.8%. The CD4+ cells of about five biomarker-study patients went through sorting. This sorting yielded CD25+CD127- cells. Sequencing input: CD4+ Tregs sorted from blood. These receptors were collected from a human donor with alopecia areata.

The V call is TRBV19, the J call TRBJ2-2; D is perhaps TRBD1 (6 bases). The CDR3 totals 15 residues. V was shortened by 5 bases and J by 3 bases, with 13 bases between the two germline ends. Germline CDR1 reads LNHDA; CDR2 reads SQIVND (reference sequence). The CDR3 DNA reads as TGTGCCAGTAGTGTACAGGGACGGGACACCGGGGAGCTGTTTTTT. This translates into CASSVQGRDTGELFF.

The chain employs TRBV28 and TRBJ1-3, with a weak D call TRBD1 (5 bases). This CDR3 has 15 residues. Germline loops: CDR1 MDHEN, CDR2 SYDVKM. V dropped 3 bases and J dropped 0 bases, with 9 bases sitting between them. In DNA, the CDR3 is TGTGCCAGCAGTTTGGGGCAGTACTCTGGAAACACCATATATTTT. Protein: CASSLGQYSGNTIYF. The full variable domain, completed using reference TRBV28 and TRBJ1-3, is DVKVTQSSRYLVKRTGEKVFLECVQDMDHENMFWYRQDPGLGLRLIYFSYDVKMKEKGDIPEGYSVSREKKERFSLILESASTNQTSMYLCASSLGQYSGNTIYFGEGSWLTVV.